These T cell receptor beta chains were read from a single sample in a study of response to subunit inactivated influenza vaccine. TCRdb ran MiXCR on the RT-PCR reads and lists one entry per CDR3 protein. The sample shows roughly 550,000 distinct CDR3 sequences, approximately 20% of them seen only once. The same data also went into a second study, on T cells expressing NK-cell markers.

The material was CD4+ T cells sorted from PBMCs, obtained roughly 12 days after vaccination. These receptors all come from a man between 50 and 59 years old who received an inactivated influenza vaccine. CDR3s include the opening cysteine and the closing phenylalanine or tryptophan. The D gene is left open where the match is weak. For some rows the clone size is stated as once, few or many, or as a class when expanded; others skip it.

>TRBD1|few|TRBJ1-5|TRBV12-3/TRBV12-4
TGTGCCAGCAGACCCGGACAGGGCCTTAATCAGCCCCAGCATTTT
CASRPGQGLNQPQHF
>TRBD1|-|TRBJ1-2|TRBV12-3/TRBV12-4
TGTGCCAGCACCCTCCGGGACAGACGCGGGGGCTACACCTTC
CASTLRDRRGGYTF
>-|few|TRBJ2-7|TRBV5-5
TGTGCCAGCAGCTCCAACAGGGTCCCCTACGAGCAGTACTTC
CASSSNRVPYEQYF
>-|few|TRBJ1-6|TRBV20-1
TGCAGTGCTAGAGTCGACGTGGGTAATTCACCCCTCCACTTT
CSARVDVGNSPLHF
>-|few|TRBJ2-2|TRBV7-2
TGTGCCACCACCGGATTTGGGGGGGGCGCCGGGGAGCTGTTTTTT
CATTGFGGGAGELFF
>TRBD2|few|TRBJ2-2|TRBV7-6
TGTGCCAGCAGCGGCCGGGAGGATTACACCGGGGAGCTGTTTTTT
CASSGREDYTGELFF
>TRBD1|few|TRBJ2-3|TRBV15
TGTGCCACCAGCAGGTTGGGACAGGGGGCCACAGATACGCAGTATTTT
CATSRLGQGATDTQYF
>-|few|TRBJ2-3|TRBV20-1
TGCAGTGCCCAGACAGTGATAGGAAGCACAGATACGCAGTATTTT
CSAQTVIGSTDTQYF
>-|few|TRBJ2-2|TRBV5-4
TGTGCCAGCAGTGAGACCGGGGAGCTGTTTTTT
CASSETGELFF
>TRBD2|-|TRBJ2-2|TRBV28
TGTGCCAGCAGTCCGGACTACTTCGGTGCGGGGGGGTTCACCGGGGAGCTGTTTTTT
CASSPDYFGAGGFTGELFF
>-|many|TRBJ2-1|TRBV7-8
TGTGCCAGCAGCTTAGCATATGAGCAGTTCTTC
CASSLAYEQFF
>-|many|TRBJ2-7|TRBV25-1
TGTGCCAGCAACAGGACTCTCTCCTACGAGCAGTACTTC
CASNRTLSYEQYF
>-|few|TRBJ1-5|TRBV5-1
TGCGCCAGCGCCTCCGGACCTAATGGGGATCAGCCCCAGCATTTT
CASASGPNGDQPQHF
>-|-|TRBJ2-3|TRBV6-2/TRBV6-3
TGTGCCAGCAGTTACTCCGGGACTCGACATAGCACAGATACGCAGTATTTT
CASSYSGTRHSTDTQYF
>-|many|TRBJ1-5|TRBV28
TGTGCCAGCAGTCTTGGGAGGATGGAGATCCCATCATCGCCCCAGCATTTT
CASSLGRMEIPSSPQHF
>TRBD2|few|TRBJ2-3|TRBV24-1
TGTGCCACCAGTGATGTGACGGGACTAGCGGGAAGAGGCCCAGATACGCAGTATTTT
CATSDVTGLAGRGPDTQYF
>TRBD2|-|TRBJ2-1|TRBV6-1
TGTGCCAGCAACTCAGCGGGAGGGCCCTCCGACAATGAGCAGTTCTTC
CASNSAGGPSDNEQFF
>-|-|TRBJ2-3|TRBV7-9
TGTGCCAGCAGCTTAGCGTCAGGACAAAATACGCAGTATTTT
CASSLASGQNTQYF
>TRBD1|-|TRBJ2-1|TRBV10-3
TGTGCCACACGTCCACGCGGGACAGGGGCCTACAATGAGCAGTTCTTC
CATRPRGTGAYNEQFF
>-|few|TRBJ2-5|TRBV29-1
TGCAGCGTTTCTGATGGGGGGCTCGAGACCCAGTACTTC
CSVSDGGLETQYF
>-|-|TRBJ2-5|TRBV5-1
TGCGCCAGCAGCTCGTTTACGGTCCAAGAGACCCAGTACTTC
CASSSFTVQETQYF
>-|few|TRBJ1-2|TRBV20-1
TGCAGTGCTCGAGAGGACACCCGGGGGAACTATGGCTACACCTTC
CSAREDTRGNYGYTF
>-|many|TRBJ2-5|TRBV29-1
TGCAGCGTTTCTAAACGGTGGCAAGAGACCCAGTACTTC
CSVSKRWQETQYF
>TRBD2|few|TRBJ2-1|TRBV5-1
TGCGCCAGCAGCTCTCCTAGCGGGAGCTCCTACAATGAGCAGTTCTTC
CASSSPSGSSYNEQFF
>-|-|TRBJ2-1|TRBV5-1
TGCGCCAGCAGCTTGGCAGGGGACATCGTATACAATGAGCAGTTCTTC
CASSLAGDIVYNEQFF
>-|many|TRBJ1-4|TRBV7-9
TGTGCCAGCAGCTTAGGAGGGAAGACTAATGAAAAACTGTTTTTT
CASSLGGKTNEKLFF
>TRBD1|-|TRBJ2-1|TRBV4-2
TGTGCCAGCAGCCAAGAAGGGACAGGCTCCTACAATGAGCAGTTCTTC
CASSQEGTGSYNEQFF
>-|-|TRBJ2-7|TRBV5-1
TGCGCCAGCAGCTTGCTGGACTCCCGTTCCTACGAGCAGTACTTC
CASSLLDSRSYEQYF
>-|few|TRBJ2-2|TRBV5-1
TGCGCCAGCAGCTTGACAGGGCGAGAAACCGGGGAGCTGTTTTTT
CASSLTGRETGELFF
>TRBD2|-|TRBJ2-1|TRBV3-1
TGTGCCAGCAGCCGACTAGCGGCTACATACAATGAGCAGTTCTTC
CASSRLAATYNEQFF
>-|-|TRBJ2-1|TRBV5-1
TGCGCCAGCAGCTTGGCCCTAGCTGGAATTGATGAGCAGTTCTTC
CASSLALAGIDEQFF
>TRBD1|few|TRBJ2-7|TRBV29-1
TGCAGCGTCCTCCGGGACAGGACCTACGAGCAGTACTTC
CSVLRDRTYEQYF
>-|-|TRBJ1-2|TRBV5-6
TGTGCCAGCAGCTTGGGTGCGGATGGCTACACCTTC
CASSLGADGYTF
>TRBD2|few|TRBJ2-7|TRBV15
TGTGCCACCAGCAGAGATCGCGGGACTAGCTACGAGCAGTACTTC
CATSRDRGTSYEQYF
>-|-|TRBJ1-4|TRBV6-1
TGTGCCAGCAGTGAGCCCAAGCATGAAAAACTGTTTTTT
CASSEPKHEKLFF
>TRBD1|few|TRBJ2-1|TRBV24-1
TGTGCCACCAGTGCCCTGGGACAGGGGGCGGACAATGAGCAGTTCTTC
CATSALGQGADNEQFF
>-|few|TRBJ2-6|TRBV4-3
TGCGCCAGCAGCCAGGAAGGGACCCTTTCTGGGGCCAACGTCCTGACTTTC
CASSQEGTLSGANVLTF
>TRBD2|-|TRBJ2-5|TRBV5-6
TGTGCCAGCAGCTGGGGGGGGAGGGGCCAAGAGACCCAGTACTTC
CASSWGGRGQETQYF
>TRBD1|-|TRBJ2-4|TRBV10-2
TGCGCCAGCAGCCTAGGGGACAGCGCCAAAAACATTCAGTACTTC
CASSLGDSAKNIQYF
>-|-|TRBJ2-7|TRBV15
TGTGCCACCAGCAGAGATAGCGGCAGGGCCTACGAGCAGTACTTC
CATSRDSGRAYEQYF
>-|-|TRBJ2-7|TRBV30
TGTGCCTGGAGTGGGAAACCAGCCCTGAGCTCCTACGAGCAGTACTTC
CAWSGKPALSSYEQYF
>TRBD2|few|TRBJ2-1|TRBV20-1
TGCAGTGCCTTGCACGTAGCGGGAGTTAGAGATGAGCAGTTCTTC
CSALHVAGVRDEQFF
>TRBD1|-|TRBJ2-5|TRBV4-2
TGTGCCAGCAGCCCAGGGACAGGGGGCGTCGGTGAGACCCAGTACTTC
CASSPGTGGVGETQYF
>-|few|TRBJ1-3|TRBV18
TGTGCCAGCTCACCTTCGGACATCTCTGGAAACACCATATATTTT
CASSPSDISGNTIYF
>-|-|TRBJ1-2|TRBV7-6
TGTGCCAGCAGTTACCAGGGTGGAGGAGGCTACACCTTC
CASSYQGGGGYTF